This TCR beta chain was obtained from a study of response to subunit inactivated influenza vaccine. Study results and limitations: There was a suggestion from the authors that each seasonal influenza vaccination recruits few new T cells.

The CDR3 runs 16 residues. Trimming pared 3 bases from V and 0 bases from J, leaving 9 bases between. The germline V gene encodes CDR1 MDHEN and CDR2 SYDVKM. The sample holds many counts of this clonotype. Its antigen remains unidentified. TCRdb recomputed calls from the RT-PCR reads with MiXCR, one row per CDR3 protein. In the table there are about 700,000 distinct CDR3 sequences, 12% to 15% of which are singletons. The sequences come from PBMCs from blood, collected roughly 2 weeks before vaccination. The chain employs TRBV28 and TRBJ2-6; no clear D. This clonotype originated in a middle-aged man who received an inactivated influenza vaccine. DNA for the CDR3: TGTGCCAGCAGTTTGACCCCAGGCTCTGGGGCCAACGTCCTGACTTTC. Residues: CASSLTPGSGANVLTF.